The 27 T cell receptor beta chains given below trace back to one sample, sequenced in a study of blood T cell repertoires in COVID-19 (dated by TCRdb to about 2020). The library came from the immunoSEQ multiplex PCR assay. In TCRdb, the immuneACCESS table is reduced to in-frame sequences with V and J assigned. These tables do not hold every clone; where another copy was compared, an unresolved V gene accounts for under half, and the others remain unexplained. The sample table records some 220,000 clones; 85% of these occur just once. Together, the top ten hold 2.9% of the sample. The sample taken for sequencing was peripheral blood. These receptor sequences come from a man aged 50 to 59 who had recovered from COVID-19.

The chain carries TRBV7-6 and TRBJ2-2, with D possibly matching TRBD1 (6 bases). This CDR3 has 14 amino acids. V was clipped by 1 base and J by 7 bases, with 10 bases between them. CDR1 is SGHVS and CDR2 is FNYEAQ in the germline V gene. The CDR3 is CASSLEQGSGELFF. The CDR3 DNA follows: TGTGCCAGCAGCTTAGAACAGGGAAGCGGGGAGCTGTTTTTT.

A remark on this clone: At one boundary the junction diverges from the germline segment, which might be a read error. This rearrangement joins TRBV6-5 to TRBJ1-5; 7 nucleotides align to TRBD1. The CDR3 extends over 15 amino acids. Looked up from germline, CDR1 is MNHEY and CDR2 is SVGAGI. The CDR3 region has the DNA TGTGCCAGCAGTTACTCGCGGGACAGCACTCAGCCCCAGCATTTT. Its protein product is CASSYSRDSTQPQHF.

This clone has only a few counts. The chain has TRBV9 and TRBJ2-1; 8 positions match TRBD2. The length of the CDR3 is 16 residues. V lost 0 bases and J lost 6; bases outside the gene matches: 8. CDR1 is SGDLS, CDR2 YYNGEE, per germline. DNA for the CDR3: TGTGCCAGCAGCGTAGTAATAGCGGGACCTTCCAATGAGCAGTTCTTC. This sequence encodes CASSVVIAGPSNEQFF.

The CDR3 nucleotides read TGTGCCACCAGCAGCCCTAGCGGGAGTCAGAAGACCCAGTACTTC. It codes for CATSSPSGSQKTQYF. This chain links TRBV15 with TRBJ2-5, with 10 bases matching TRBD2. Germline loops: CDR1 LNHNV, CDR2 YYDKDF (reference sequence). Trimming removed 3 bases from V and 6 bases from J; junction bases left unmatched: 7. CDR3 length: 15 amino acids. Together with reference TRBV15 and TRBJ2-5, the CDR3 gives the full variable domain: DAMVIQNPRYQVTQFGKPVTLSCSQTLNHNVMYWYQQKSSQAPKLLFHYYDKDFNNEADTPDNFQSRRPNTSFCFLDIRSPGLGDTAMYLCATSSPSGSQKTQYFGPGTRLLVL.

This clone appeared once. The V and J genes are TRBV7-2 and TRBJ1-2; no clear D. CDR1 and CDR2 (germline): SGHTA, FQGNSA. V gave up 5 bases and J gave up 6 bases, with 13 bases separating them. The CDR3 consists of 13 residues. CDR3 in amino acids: CASSPGSPHGYTF. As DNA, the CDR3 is TGTGCCAGCAGCCCCGGGTCCCCCCATGGCTACACCTTC.

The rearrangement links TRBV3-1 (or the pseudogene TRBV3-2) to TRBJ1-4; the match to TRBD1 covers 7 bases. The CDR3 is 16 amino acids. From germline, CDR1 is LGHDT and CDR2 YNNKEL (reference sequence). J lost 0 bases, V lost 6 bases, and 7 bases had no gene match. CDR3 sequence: CASSPGTVATNEKLFF. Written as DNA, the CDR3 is TGTGCCAGCAGTCCCGGGACAGTCGCAACTAATGAAAAACTGTTTTTT.

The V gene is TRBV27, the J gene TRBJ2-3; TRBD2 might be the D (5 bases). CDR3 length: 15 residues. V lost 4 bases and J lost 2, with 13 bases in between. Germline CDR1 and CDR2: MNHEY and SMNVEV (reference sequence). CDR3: CASSSLAVLTDTQYF. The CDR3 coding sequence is TGTGCCAGCAGTTCCCTAGCCGTCCTCACAGATACGCAGTATTTT.

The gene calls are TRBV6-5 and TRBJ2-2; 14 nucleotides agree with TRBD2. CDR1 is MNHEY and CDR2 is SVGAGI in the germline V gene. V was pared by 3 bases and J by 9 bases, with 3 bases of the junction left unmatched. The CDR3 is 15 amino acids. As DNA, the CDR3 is TGTGCCAGCAGTTATGGGACTAGCGGGAGCTGGGAGCTGTTTTTT. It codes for CASSYGTSGSWELFF.

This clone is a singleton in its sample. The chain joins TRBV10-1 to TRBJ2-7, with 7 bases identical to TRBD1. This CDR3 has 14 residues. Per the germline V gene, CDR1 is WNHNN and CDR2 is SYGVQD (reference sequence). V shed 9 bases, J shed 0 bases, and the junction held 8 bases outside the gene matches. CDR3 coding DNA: TGCGCCAGGAGGGGGCCCCCAATCTCCTACGAGCAGTACTTC. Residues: CARRGPPISYEQYF.

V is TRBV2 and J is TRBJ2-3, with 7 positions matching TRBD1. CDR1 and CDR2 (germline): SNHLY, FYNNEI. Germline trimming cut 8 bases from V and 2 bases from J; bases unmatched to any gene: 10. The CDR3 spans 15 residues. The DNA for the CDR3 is TGTGCCAGCCACTCGAGACAGGGATACACAGATACGCAGTATTTT. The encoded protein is CASHSRQGYTDTQYF.

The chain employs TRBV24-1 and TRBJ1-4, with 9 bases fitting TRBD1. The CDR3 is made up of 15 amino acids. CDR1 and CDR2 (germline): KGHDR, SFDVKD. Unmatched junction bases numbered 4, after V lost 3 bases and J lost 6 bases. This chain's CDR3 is CATSDPGQGDEKLFF. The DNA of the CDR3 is TGTGCCACCAGTGATCCGGGACAGGGAGATGAAAAACTGTTTTTT.

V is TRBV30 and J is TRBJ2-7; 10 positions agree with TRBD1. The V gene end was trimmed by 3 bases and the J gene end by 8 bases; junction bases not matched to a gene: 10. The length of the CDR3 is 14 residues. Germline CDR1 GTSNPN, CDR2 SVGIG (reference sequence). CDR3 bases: TGTGCCTGGAGAGCCGGGACAGGGGTAGCTCAGCAGTACTTC. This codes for CAWRAGTGVAQQYF. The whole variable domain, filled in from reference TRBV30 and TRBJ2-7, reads SQTIHQWPATLVQPVGSPLSLECTVEGTSNPNLYWYRQAAGRGLQLLFYSVGIGQISSEVPQNLSASRPQDRQFILSSKKLLLSDSGFYLCAWRAGTGVAQQYFGPGTRLTVT.

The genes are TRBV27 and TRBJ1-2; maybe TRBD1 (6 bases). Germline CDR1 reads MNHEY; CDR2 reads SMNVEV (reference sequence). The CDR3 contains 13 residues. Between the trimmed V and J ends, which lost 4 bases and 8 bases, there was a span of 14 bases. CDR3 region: CASSSANREGYTF. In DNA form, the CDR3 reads TGTGCCAGCAGTTCTGCAAACAGGGAGGGCTACACCTTC.

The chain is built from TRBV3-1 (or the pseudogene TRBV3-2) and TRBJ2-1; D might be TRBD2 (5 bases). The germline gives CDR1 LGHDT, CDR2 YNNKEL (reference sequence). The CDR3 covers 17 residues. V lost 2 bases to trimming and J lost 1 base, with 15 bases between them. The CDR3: CASSQSRVLRSYNEQFF. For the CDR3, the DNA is TGTGCCAGCAGCCAATCGCGGGTATTACGGTCCTACAATGAGCAGTTCTTC.

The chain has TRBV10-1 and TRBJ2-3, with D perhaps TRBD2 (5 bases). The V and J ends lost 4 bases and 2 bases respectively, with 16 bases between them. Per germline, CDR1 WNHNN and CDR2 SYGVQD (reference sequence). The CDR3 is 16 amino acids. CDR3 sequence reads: CASSGLRSGSTDTQYF. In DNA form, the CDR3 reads TGCGCCAGCAGTGGGCTAAGAAGCGGTTCCACAGATACGCAGTATTTT.

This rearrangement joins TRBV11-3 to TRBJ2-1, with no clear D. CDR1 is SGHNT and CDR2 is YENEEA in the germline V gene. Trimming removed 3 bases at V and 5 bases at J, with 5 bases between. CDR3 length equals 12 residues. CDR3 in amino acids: CASSFQNNEQFF. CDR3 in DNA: TGTGCCAGCAGCTTCCAAAACAATGAGCAGTTCTTC.

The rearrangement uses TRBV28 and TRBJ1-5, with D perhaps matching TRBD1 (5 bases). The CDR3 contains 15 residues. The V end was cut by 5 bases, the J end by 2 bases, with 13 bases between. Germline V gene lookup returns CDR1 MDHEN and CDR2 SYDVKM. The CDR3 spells CASSRGGVGNQPQHF. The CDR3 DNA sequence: TGTGCCAGCAGTCGCGGGGGGGTCGGCAATCAGCCCCAGCATTTT.

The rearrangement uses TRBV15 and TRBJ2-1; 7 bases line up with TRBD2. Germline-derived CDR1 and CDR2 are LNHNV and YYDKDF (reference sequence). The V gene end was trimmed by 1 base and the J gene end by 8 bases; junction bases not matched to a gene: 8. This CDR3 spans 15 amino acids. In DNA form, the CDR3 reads TGTGCCACCAGCAGAGTGGCTAGCGGTCGGGATGAGCAGTTCTTC. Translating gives CATSRVASGRDEQFF. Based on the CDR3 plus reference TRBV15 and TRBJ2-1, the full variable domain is DAMVIQNPRYQVTQFGKPVTLSCSQTLNHNVMYWYQQKSSQAPKLLFHYYDKDFNNEADTPDNFQSRRPNTSFCFLDIRSPGLGDTAMYLCATSRVASGRDEQFFGPGTRLTVL.

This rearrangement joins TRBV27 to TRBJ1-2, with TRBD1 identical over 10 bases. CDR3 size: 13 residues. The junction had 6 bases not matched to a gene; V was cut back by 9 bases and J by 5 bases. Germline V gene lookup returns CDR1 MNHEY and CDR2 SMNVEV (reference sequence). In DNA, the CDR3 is TGTGCCAGAGGACAGGGGGATACGTATGGCTACACCTTC. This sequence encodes CARGQGDTYGYTF.

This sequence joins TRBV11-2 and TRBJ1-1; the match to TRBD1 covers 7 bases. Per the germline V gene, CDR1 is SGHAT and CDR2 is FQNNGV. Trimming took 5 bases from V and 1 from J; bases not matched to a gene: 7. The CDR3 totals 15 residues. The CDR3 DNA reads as TGTGCCAGCAGCCCCTTGGGACAGCAGAACACTGAAGCTTTCTTT. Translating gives CASSPLGQQNTEAFF.

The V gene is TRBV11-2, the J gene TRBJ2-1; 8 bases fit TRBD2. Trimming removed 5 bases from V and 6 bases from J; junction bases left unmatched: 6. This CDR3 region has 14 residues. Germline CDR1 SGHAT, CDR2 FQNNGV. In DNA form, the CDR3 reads TGTGCCAGCAGCCCGCTCGGGGGGGGCAATGAGCAGTTCTTC. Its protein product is CASSPLGGGNEQFF. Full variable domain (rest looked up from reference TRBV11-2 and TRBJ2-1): EAGVAQSPRYKIIEKRQSVAFWCNPISGHATLYWYQQILGQGPKLLIQFQNNGVVDDSQLPKDRFSAERLKGVDSTLKIQPAKLEDSAVYLCASSPLGGGNEQFFGPGTRLTVL.

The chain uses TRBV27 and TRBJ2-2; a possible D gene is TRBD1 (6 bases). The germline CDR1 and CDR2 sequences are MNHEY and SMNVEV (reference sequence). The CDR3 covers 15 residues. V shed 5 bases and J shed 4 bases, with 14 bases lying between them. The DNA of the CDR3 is TGTGCCAGCAGTACCGACAGGACAGTCACCGGGGAGCTGTTTTTT. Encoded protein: CASSTDRTVTGELFF.

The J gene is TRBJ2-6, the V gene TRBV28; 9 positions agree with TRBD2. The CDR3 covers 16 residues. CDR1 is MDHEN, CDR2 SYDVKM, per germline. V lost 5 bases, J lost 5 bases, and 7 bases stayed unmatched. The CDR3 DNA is TGTGCCAGCAGTCCGCGCGGGGGGGCTCGGGCCAACGTCCTGACTTTC. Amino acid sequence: CASSPRGGARANVLTF.

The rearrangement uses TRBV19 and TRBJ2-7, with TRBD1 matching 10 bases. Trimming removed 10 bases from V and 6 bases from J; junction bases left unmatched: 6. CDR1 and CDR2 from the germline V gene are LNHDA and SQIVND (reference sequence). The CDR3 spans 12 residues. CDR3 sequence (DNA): TGTGCCACCAGAGGGGACAGGGGCGAGCAGTACTTC. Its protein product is CATRGDRGEQYF.

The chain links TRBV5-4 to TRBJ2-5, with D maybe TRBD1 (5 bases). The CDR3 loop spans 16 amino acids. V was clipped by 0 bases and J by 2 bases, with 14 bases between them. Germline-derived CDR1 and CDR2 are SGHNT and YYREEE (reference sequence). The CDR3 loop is CASSLGIGQGQETQYF. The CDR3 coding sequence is TGTGCCAGCAGCTTGGGAATCGGGCAGGGACAAGAGACCCAGTACTTC.

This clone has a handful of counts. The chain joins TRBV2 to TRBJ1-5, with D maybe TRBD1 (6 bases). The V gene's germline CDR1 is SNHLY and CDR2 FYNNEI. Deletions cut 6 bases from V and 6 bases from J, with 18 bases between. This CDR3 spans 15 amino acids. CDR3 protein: CASSPQGPRGQPQHF. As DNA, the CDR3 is TGTGCCAGCAGCCCCCAGGGGCCCCGGGGTCAGCCCCAGCATTTT. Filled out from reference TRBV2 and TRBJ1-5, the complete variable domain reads EPEVTQTPSHQVTQMGQEVILRCVPISNHLYFYWYRQILGQKVEFLVSFYNNEISEKSEIFDDQFSVERPDGSNFTLKIRSTKLEDSAMYFCASSPQGPRGQPQHFGDGTRLSIL.

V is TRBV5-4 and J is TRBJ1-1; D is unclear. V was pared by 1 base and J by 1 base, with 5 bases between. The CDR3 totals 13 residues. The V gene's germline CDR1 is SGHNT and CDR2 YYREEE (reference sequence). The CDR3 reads CASSLRGNTEAFF. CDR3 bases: TGTGCCAGCAGCTTGAGAGGGAACACTGAAGCTTTCTTT.